Each of the 20 T cell receptor beta chains below was sequenced from the same sample in a study of cytomegalovirus exposure and HLA in healthy donors. PCR used 60 Vbeta primers and 13 Jbeta primers. The method was immunoSEQ multiplex PCR; TCRdb's version includes in-frame clones alone and lacks a portion of them. The data hold roughly 100,000 clones, with 55% to 85% observed a single time. The sequenced sample was PBMCs. These receptors all come from a woman in her late teens or twenties in good health and CMV-seropositive.

This clone occurred once. The genes are TRBV6-6 and TRBJ2-1, with a weak D call TRBD2 (7 bases). This CDR3 spans 15 amino acids. With 6 bases removed from V and 2 bases from J, the gap between germline ends came to 14 bases. Looked up from germline, CDR1 is MNHNY and CDR2 is SVGAGI (reference sequence). The CDR3 region is CASRKGGLTYNEQFF. The CDR3 coding sequence is TGTGCCAGCAGAAAGGGGGGGCTGACCTACAATGAGCAGTTCTTC.

This chain joins TRBV28 and TRBJ2-3, with 8 bases matching TRBD1. The CDR3 runs 14 residues. Germline V gives CDR1 MDHEN, CDR2 SYDVKM. V shed 10 bases, J shed 8 bases, and the junction held 14 bases outside the gene matches. CDR3 amino acids: CATIRDRTGGTQYF. CDR3 bases: TGTGCCACCATCCGGGACAGGACTGGAGGTACGCAGTATTTT.

The genes are TRBV28 and TRBJ1-5; D ambiguous. The CDR3 extends over 13 amino acids. Germline V gene data show CDR1 as MDHEN and CDR2 as SYDVKM. The V and J ends lost 8 bases and 6 bases respectively, with 14 bases between them. CDR3 nucleotides: TGTGCCAGCGAAGGGAGGGTGGGTCAGCCCCAGCATTTT. As protein: CASEGRVGQPQHF.

J is TRBJ2-3 and V is TRBV28, with 7 bases aligning to TRBD2. The CDR3 spans 16 residues. Germline V gene sequence: CDR1 MDHEN, CDR2 SYDVKM. With V trimmed by 5 bases and J by 2 bases, 10 bases remained unmatched. The CDR3 sequence: CASSPGLVSITDTQYF. CDR3 in DNA: TGTGCCAGCAGTCCCGGACTAGTCTCTATCACAGATACGCAGTATTTT.

The rearrangement uses TRBV29-1 and TRBJ2-5, with TRBD2 as a possible D gene (5 bases). The J call may be incorrect, as the DNA end agrees better with TRBJ2-7. Germline V CDR1 and CDR2: SQVTM, ANQGSEA. The CDR3 has 13 residues. The CDR3 here is CSVRPGGAYEQYF. The CDR3 DNA sequence: TGCAGCGTTCGTCCAGGAGGAGCCTACGAGCAGTACTTC.

The CDR3 here is CASSQDATAENEKLFF. The CDR3 DNA reads as TGCGCCAGCAGCCAAGACGCGACAGCTGAAAATGAAAAACTGTTTTTT. V is TRBV4-3 and J is TRBJ1-4; TRBD1 might be the D (5 bases). Germline values: CDR1 LGHNA, CDR2 YSLEER. The length of the CDR3 is 16 residues. V was trimmed by 0 bases and J by 5 bases, leaving 13 bases between them.

This clone showed up just a few times. The sample has other DNA sequences that encode this CDR3 too. The chain combines TRBV4-3 with TRBJ2-1, with 9 bases that match TRBD1. The germline V gene has CDR1 LGHNA and CDR2 YSLEER. V lost 5 bases and J lost 6; bases outside the gene matches: 17. This CDR3 has 18 amino acids. In nucleotides, the CDR3 is TGCGCCAGCAGCTACCAATCCATCTGGGACAGGGATCTCAATGAGCAGTTCTTC. It is translated as CASSYQSIWDRDLNEQFF.

The chain recombines TRBV7-9 with TRBJ2-2; weak D call: TRBD1 (5 bases). The CDR3 has 12 residues. Trimming shortened V by 9 bases and J by 1 base, and 6 bases separated the two germline ends. Germline lookup yields CDR1 SEHNR and CDR2 FQNEAQ (reference sequence). This chain's CDR3 is CARTVNTGELFF. DNA for the CDR3: TGTGCCAGGACAGTGAACACCGGGGAGCTGTTTTTT.

The gene calls are TRBV4-1 and TRBJ2-5, with TRBD2 matching over 7 bases. The germline CDR1 and CDR2 sequences are MGHRA and YSYEKL. The length of the CDR3 is 14 residues. Losses at the gene ends were 1 base for V and 9 bases for J; bases not matched to a gene: 8. The CDR3 DNA sequence: TGCGCCAGCAGCCAAGTGGGGGGGTGGGAGGCCCAGTACTTC. Encoded protein: CASSQVGGWEAQYF.

This sequence joins TRBV29-1 and TRBJ2-5, with TRBD2 matching over 7 bases. The CDR3 is 12 residues long. The germline gives CDR1 SQVTM, CDR2 ANQGSEA. V was pared by 7 bases and J by 2 bases, with 4 bases of the junction left unmatched. The CDR3 sequence is CSARTSQETQYF. The DNA of the CDR3 is TGCAGCGCAAGGACTAGTCAAGAGACCCAGTACTTC. The full variable domain, with the rest looked up from reference TRBV29-1 and TRBJ2-5, is SAVISQKPSRDICQRGTSLTIQCQVDSQVTMMFWYRQQPGQSLTLIATANQGSEATYESGFVIDKFPISRPNLTFSTLTVSNMSPEDSSIYLCSARTSQETQYFGPGTRLLVL.

J is TRBJ2-1 and V is TRBV12-5; TRBD2 matches at 8 bases. The V gene's germline CDR1 is LGHNT and CDR2 FRNRAP. The V segment lost 4 bases and the J segment 4 bases; nucleotides outside the gene matches: 12. The CDR3 is 17 amino acids. CDR3 DNA sequence: TGTGCTAGTGGTTCAGGGCTGAGTAGCGGGGCTTACAATGAGCAGTTCTTC. It specifies CASGSGLSSGAYNEQFF.

The chain links TRBV4-3 to TRBJ2-1; 15 nucleotides line up with TRBD2. Germline-derived CDR1 and CDR2 are LGHNA and YSLEER. With 2 bases clipped from V and 7 bases from J, the junction kept 6 bases outside the gene matches. The CDR3 has 17 amino acids. The CDR3 reads CASSQKGGLAGGNEQFF. The CDR3 DNA reads as TGCGCCAGCAGCCAAAAGGGGGGACTAGCGGGAGGTAATGAGCAGTTCTTC.

This clone came up a few times. This chain uses TRBV28 with TRBJ1-6; 8 nucleotides agree with TRBD1. Germline CDR1 reads MDHEN; CDR2 reads SYDVKM. This CDR3 region has 16 residues. V was clipped by 6 bases and J by 7 bases; unmatched bases: 11. CDR3 amino acids: CASSFWTGLWNSPLHF. CDR3 DNA: TGTGCCAGCAGCTTCTGGACAGGGCTTTGGAATTCACCCCTCCACTTT.

The chain couples TRBV28 to TRBJ2-5; D call uncertain. The J call may be faulty, since TRBJ2-7 better matches the DNA end. Germline loops: CDR1 MDHEN, CDR2 SYDVKM. There are 11 residues in the CDR3. For the CDR3, the DNA is TGTGCCAGCAGCGGAGCCTACGAGCAGTACTTC. Translating it yields CASSGAYEQYF.

V gene TRBV7-8 combines with J gene TRBJ1-2; D may be TRBD1 (6 bases). V was cut by 1 base and J by 4 bases, with 19 bases left in between. CDR1 is SGHVS, CDR2 FQNEAQ, per germline. The CDR3 length is 17 residues. The CDR3 reads CASSLGVGGGQVYGYTF. The DNA of the CDR3 is TGTGCCAGCAGCTTAGGCGTGGGAGGGGGGCAGGTCTATGGCTACACCTTC.

V gene TRBV30 combines with J gene TRBJ2-7, with 10 positions matching TRBD1. CDR3 length equals 14 residues. Germline V lookup: CDR1 GTSNPN, CDR2 SVGIG (reference sequence). Unmatched junction bases numbered 4, after V lost 3 bases and J lost 2 bases. CDR3 residues: CAWRTGGPPYEQYF. Written as DNA, the CDR3 is TGTGCCTGGAGGACAGGGGGCCCTCCCTACGAGCAGTACTTC. The full variable domain, in which reference TRBV30 and TRBJ2-7 provide the parts outside the CDR3, is SQTIHQWPATLVQPVGSPLSLECTVEGTSNPNLYWYRQAAGRGLQLLFYSVGIGQISSEVPQNLSASRPQDRQFILSSKKLLLSDSGFYLCAWRTGGPPYEQYFGPGTRLTVT.

Notes on this clone: At one end the junction does not follow the germline gene, possibly because of a read error. V usage is TRBV4-1 and J usage is TRBJ2-5, with 8 bases lining up with TRBD2. Germline CDR1 MGHRA, CDR2 YSYEKL. The CDR3 is 15 amino acids. Here the CDR3 reads CASSQDRGGQETQYF. In nucleotides, the CDR3 is TGTGCCAGCAGCCAAGATCGGGGGGGCCAAGAGACCCAGTACTTC.

The chain recombines TRBV25-1 with TRBJ1-3, with D unresolved. Germline V gene lookup returns CDR1 MGHDK and CDR2 SYGVNS. The CDR3 sequence is 16 residues long. V lost 3 bases, J lost 0 bases, and 12 bases lay in between. The DNA of the CDR3 is TGTGCCAGCAGTGAGCACACAGTTAACTCTGGAAACACCATATATTTT. Encoded protein: CASSEHTVNSGNTIYF.

This clone was counted a few times. J is TRBJ2-7 and V is TRBV5-4, with a possible D match to TRBD2 (6 bases). CDR1 is SGHNT and CDR2 is YYREEE in the germline V gene (reference sequence). Trimming removed 4 bases from V and 9 bases from J, with 17 bases in between. The length of the CDR3 is 13 residues. In DNA form, the CDR3 reads TGTGCCAGCAGCCCTGGGACGGACTACCGGCAGTACTTC. Translated: CASSPGTDYRQYF.

This chain connects TRBV6-6 to TRBJ1-5; the match to TRBD1 covers 7 bases. Germline trimming cut 2 bases from V and 0 bases from J; bases unmatched to any gene: 1. The CDR3 contains 15 residues. Germline V lookup: CDR1 MNHNY, CDR2 SVGAGI (reference sequence). CDR3 DNA: TGTGCCAGCAGTTACGACAGGGCTAGCAATCAGCCCCAGCATTTT. Translation gives CASSYDRASNQPQHF.